This TCR beta chain derives from a study of response to subunit inactivated influenza vaccine listed by TCRdb under 2018. General notes on the study: To follow how T cells responded to a trivalent subunit inactivated influenza vaccine, the researchers relied on deep quantitative profiling of the T cell receptor repertoire.

Points on this clonotype: Which antigen it targets is not known. Base qualities were left out, and no much larger clone turns up one base away.

General study outcomes and caveats: The authors suggested that each seasonal influenza vaccination may recruit only a limited number of new T cells.

Library preparation used RT-PCR. For sequencing, an Illumina HiSeq 2500 was employed. The raw public data were reprocessed by TCRdb itself: fastp quality trimming at Q25, MiXCR clonotype calling, in-frame beta chains only. Every entry covers one CDR3 protein and lists the most common genes and DNA from its rows. The sample records a few hundred thousand distinct CDR3 sequences, approximately 23% of which are singletons. The top ten hold over 9% of the sample. There are 13 amino acids in the CDR3, from cysteine to phenylalanine inclusive. CDR3 DNA only is kept here, 39 bases in frame from base 1. Trimming removed 6 bases from V and 3 bases from J, leaving 9 bases between the germline ends.

The specimen comprised PBMCs from blood, sampled about 20 months after vaccination. The receptor was isolated from a man between 50 and 75 years old who received an inactivated influenza vaccine. Donor details come from another sample of the same person, matched by shared clones. The rearranged chain carries TRBV12-3 or TRBV12-4 and TRBJ1-5; the D segment cannot be called with confidence. In nucleotide form, the sequence is TGTGCCAGCAGACCGGGCCTCAATCAGCCCCAGCATTTT. Its protein reads: CASRPGLNQPQHF.